These 6 T cell receptor beta chains were all obtained from the same sample, sequenced in a study of blood T cells in healthy people across ages. Through a sample-barcoded 5' primer and a J-beta primer mix, a second PCR was run for about 6 to 11 cycles. MiXCR, run by TCRdb on the 5' RACE reads, gives a single entry per CDR3 protein. In the table there are 780,000 or so distinct CDR3 sequences, 56% of which are singletons. The sample consisted of blood. The origin of the receptors is a middle-aged man in good health.

Only one count was recorded for this clonotype. This sequence joins TRBV18 and TRBJ1-2; 8 bases agree with TRBD1. Trimming cost V 3 bases and J 4 bases; bases outside gene matches: 7. CDR3 size: 15 residues. CDR1 and CDR2 (germline): KGHSH, LQKENI. CDR3 in amino acids: CASSPGGQAGYGYTF. The CDR3 nucleotides read TGTGCCAGCTCACCTGGGGGACAGGCTGGCTATGGCTACACCTTC.

This clonotype was seen a single time. CDR3 DNA: TGTGCCAGCTGCCGGGACATAAGCCCATCTAATGAAAAACTGTTTTTT. As protein: CASCRDISPSNEKLFF. The V call is TRBV6-5, the J call TRBJ1-4, with D maybe TRBD1 (6 bases). V was shortened by 8 bases and J by 3 bases, with 19 bases between the two germline ends. The CDR3 totals 16 residues. Germline CDR1 reads MNHEY; CDR2 reads SVGAGI.

This chain links TRBV5-1 with TRBJ2-3; the D is unclear. V was trimmed by 7 bases and J by 2 bases, leaving 17 bases between them. CDR1 is SGHRS and CDR2 is YFSETQ in the germline V gene. The CDR3 extends over 15 amino acids. The CDR3 region has the DNA TGCGCCAGCGGCAGAAGCCGCCCCCCCACAGATACGCAGTATTTT. Encoded protein: CASGRSRPPTDTQYF.

A few counts support this clonotype. The gene calls are TRBV3-1 and TRBJ1-1; D is unresolved. Germline CDR1 reads LGHDT; CDR2 reads YNNKEL (reference sequence). V dropped 1 base and J dropped 4 bases, with 10 bases sitting between them. This CDR3 is 14 amino acids long. CDR3: CASSQADRGTEAFF. The CDR3 nucleotides are TGTGCCAGCAGCCAAGCAGACCGGGGCACTGAAGCTTTCTTT.

This clonotype was found a few times. V gene TRBV7-8 combines with J gene TRBJ2-1; no definite D call. Trimming pared 5 bases from V and 10 bases from J, leaving 9 bases between. The CDR3 loop spans 11 amino acids. Germline V CDR1 and CDR2: SGHVS, FQNEAQ. The CDR3 sequence: CASSPIQEQFF. The CDR3 nucleotides read TGTGCCAGCAGCCCGATCCAAGAGCAGTTCTTC.

V is TRBV10-3 and J is TRBJ1-6; D gene unclear. The germline gives CDR1 ENHRY, CDR2 SYGVKD. V was trimmed by 5 bases and J by 7 bases, leaving 12 bases between them. CDR3 length: 14 amino acids. This CDR3 is CAISSGPGNSPLHF. The CDR3 nucleotides are TGTGCCATCAGTAGCGGACCCGGGAATTCACCCCTCCACTTT.